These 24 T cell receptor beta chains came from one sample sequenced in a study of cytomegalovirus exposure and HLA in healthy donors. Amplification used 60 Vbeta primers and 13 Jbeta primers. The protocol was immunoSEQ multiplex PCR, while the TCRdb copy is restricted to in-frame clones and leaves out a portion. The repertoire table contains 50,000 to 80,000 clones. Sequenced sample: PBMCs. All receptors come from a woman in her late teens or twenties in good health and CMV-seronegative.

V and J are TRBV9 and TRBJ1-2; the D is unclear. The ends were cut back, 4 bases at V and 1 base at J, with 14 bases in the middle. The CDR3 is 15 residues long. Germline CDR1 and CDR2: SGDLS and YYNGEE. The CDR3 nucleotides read TGTGCCAGCAGCCTCGGAGAAATGGGTAACTATGGCTACACCTTC. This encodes CASSLGEMGNYGYTF.

The CDR3 reads CASSGLERGGGETQYF. The CDR3 bases are TGTGCCAGCAGTGGCCTGGAGCGGGGGGGCGGTGAGACCCAGTACTTC. The genes are TRBV6-1 and TRBJ2-5; 10 nucleotides align to TRBD2. V trimming: 4 bases; J trimming: 5 bases; junction bases outside the gene matches: 10. Germline V gene lookup returns CDR1 MNHNS and CDR2 SASEGT. The CDR3 is 16 residues long.

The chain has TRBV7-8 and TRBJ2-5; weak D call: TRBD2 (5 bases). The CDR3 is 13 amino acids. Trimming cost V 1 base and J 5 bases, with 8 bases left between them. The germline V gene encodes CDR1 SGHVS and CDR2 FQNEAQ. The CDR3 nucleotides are TGTGCCAGCAGCTTAGGAGCGGTTGAGACCCAGTACTTC. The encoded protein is CASSLGAVETQYF.

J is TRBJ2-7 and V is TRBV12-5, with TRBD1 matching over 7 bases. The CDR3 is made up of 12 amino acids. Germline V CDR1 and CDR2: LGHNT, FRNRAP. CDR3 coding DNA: TGTGCCACATCGTTAACCAACAGGGGTCCGTACTTC. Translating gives CATSLTNRGPYF.

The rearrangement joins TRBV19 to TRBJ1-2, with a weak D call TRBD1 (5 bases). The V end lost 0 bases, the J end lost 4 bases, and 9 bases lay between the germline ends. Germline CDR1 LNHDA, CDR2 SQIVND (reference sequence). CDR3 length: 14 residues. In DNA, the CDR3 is TGTGCCAGTAGTATAGAAGGGCAGGGCTATGGCTACACCTTC. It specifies CASSIEGQGYGYTF.

CDR3 DNA sequence: TGTGCCAGCAGCTTGGCCGGGGGTACAGGCGGCAACCCTGAAGCTTTCTTT. This translates into CASSLAGGTGGNPEAFF. The rearrangement joins TRBV5-4 to TRBJ1-1; D perhaps matches TRBD1 (5 bases). V was pared by 0 bases and J by 6 bases, with 21 bases between. This CDR3 comprises 17 residues. CDR1 and CDR2 from the germline V gene are SGHNT and YYREEE (reference sequence). The complete variable domain, with remaining parts taken from reference TRBV5-4 and TRBJ1-1, reads ETGVTQSPTHLIKTRGQQVTLRCSSQSGHNTVSWYQQALGQGPQFIFQYYREEENGRGNFPPRFSGLQFPNYSSELNVNALELDDSALYLCASSLAGGTGGNPEAFFGQGTRLTVV.

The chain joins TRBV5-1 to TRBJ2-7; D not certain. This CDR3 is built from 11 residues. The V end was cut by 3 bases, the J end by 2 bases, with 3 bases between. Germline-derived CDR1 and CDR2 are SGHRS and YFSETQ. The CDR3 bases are TGCGCCAGCAGCTCTACCTACGAGCAGTACTTC. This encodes CASSSTYEQYF. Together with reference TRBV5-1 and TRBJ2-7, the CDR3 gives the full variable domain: KAGVTQTPRYLIKTRGQQVTLSCSPISGHRSVSWYQQTPGQGLQFLFEYFSETQRNKGNFPGRFSGRQFSNSRSEMNVSTLELGDSALYLCASSSTYEQYFGPGTRLTVT.

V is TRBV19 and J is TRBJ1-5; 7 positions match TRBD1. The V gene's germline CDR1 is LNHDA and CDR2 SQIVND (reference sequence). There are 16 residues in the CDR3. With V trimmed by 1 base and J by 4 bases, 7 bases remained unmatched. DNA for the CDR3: TGTGCCAGTAGTATAGTATTCCGGGACAGTAATCAGCCCCAGCATTTT. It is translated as CASSIVFRDSNQPQHF. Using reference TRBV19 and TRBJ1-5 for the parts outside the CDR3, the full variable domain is DGGITQSPKYLFRKEGQNVTLSCEQNLNHDAMYWYRQDPGQGLRLIYYSQIVNDFQKGDIAEGYSVSREKKESFPLTVTSAQKNPTAFYLCASSIVFRDSNQPQHFGDGTRLSIL.

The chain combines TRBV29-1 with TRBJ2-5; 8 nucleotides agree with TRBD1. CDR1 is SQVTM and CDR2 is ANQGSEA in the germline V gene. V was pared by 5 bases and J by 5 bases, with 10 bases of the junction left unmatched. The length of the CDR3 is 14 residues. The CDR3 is CSVNRQGMRETQYF. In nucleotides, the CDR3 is TGCAGCGTTAATAGACAGGGGATGAGGGAGACCCAGTACTTC. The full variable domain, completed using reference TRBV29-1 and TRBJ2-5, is SAVISQKPSRDICQRGTSLTIQCQVDSQVTMMFWYRQQPGQSLTLIATANQGSEATYESGFVIDKFPISRPNLTFSTLTVSNMSPEDSSIYLCSVNRQGMRETQYFGPGTRLLVL.

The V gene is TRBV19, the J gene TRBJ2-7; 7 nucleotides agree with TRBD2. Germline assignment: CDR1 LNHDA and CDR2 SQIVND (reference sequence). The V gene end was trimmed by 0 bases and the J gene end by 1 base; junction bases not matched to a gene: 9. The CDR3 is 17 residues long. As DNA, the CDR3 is TGTGCCAGTAGTATAGACCCCCGGACTAGTTCTTCCTACGAGCAGTACTTC. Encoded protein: CASSIDPRTSSSYEQYF.

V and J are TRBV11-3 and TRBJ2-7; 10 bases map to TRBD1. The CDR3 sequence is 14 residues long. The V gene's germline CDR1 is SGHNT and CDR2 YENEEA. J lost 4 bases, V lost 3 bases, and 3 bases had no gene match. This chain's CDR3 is CASSFGTGVYEQYF. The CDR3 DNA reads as TGTGCCAGCAGCTTCGGGACAGGGGTATACGAGCAGTACTTC.

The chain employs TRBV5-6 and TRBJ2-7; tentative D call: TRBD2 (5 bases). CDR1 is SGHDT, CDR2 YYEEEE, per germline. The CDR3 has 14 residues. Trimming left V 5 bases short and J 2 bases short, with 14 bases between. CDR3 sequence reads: CASREREGAYEQYF. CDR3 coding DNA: TGTGCCAGCAGGGAGCGAGAGGGAGCCTACGAGCAGTACTTC.

In DNA form, the CDR3 reads TGTGCCAGCAGCCTCGGGGGGAATGGCTACACCTTC. Its protein product is CASSLGGNGYTF. The chain has TRBV11-2 and TRBJ1-2, with D perhaps TRBD1 (5 bases). The CDR3 sequence is 12 residues long. Trimming shortened V by 5 bases and J by 6 bases, and 10 bases separated the two germline ends. Germline values: CDR1 SGHAT, CDR2 FQNNGV.

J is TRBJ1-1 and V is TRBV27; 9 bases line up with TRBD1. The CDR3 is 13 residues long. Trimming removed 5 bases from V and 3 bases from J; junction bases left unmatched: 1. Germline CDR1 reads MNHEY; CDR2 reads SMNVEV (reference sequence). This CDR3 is CASSRQGDTEAFF. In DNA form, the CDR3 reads TGTGCCAGCAGTCGACAGGGGGACACTGAAGCTTTCTTT.

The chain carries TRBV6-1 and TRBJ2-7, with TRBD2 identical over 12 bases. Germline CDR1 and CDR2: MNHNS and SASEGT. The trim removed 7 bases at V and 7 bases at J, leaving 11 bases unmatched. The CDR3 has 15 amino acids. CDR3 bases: TGTGCCAGCAAGGGGACTAGCGGGTCAGGAGGGGAGCAGTACTTC. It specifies CASKGTSGSGGEQYF.

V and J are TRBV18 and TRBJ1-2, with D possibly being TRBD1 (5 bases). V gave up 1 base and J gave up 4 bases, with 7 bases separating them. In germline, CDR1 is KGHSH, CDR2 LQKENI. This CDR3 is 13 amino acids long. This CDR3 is CASSPQDIYGYTF. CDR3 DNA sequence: TGTGCCAGCTCACCACAGGACATCTATGGCTACACCTTC.

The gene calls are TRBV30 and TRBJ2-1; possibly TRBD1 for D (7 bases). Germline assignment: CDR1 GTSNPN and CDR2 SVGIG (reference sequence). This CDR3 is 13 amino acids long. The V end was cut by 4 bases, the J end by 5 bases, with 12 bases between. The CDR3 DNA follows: TGTGCCTGGAATCAGGGGGGAGACAATGAGCAGTTCTTC. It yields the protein CAWNQGGDNEQFF.

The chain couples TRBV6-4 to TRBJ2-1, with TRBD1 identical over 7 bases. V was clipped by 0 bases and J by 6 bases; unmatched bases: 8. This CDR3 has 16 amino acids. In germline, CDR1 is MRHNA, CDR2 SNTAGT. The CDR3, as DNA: TGTGCCAGCAGTGACTCGACAGGGTCCGAGGGCAATGAGCAGTTCTTC. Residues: CASSDSTGSEGNEQFF.

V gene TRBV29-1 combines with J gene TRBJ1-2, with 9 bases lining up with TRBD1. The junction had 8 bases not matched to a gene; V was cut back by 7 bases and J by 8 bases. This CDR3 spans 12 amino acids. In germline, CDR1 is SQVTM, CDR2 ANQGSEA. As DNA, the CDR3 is TGCAGCGCTTCGACAGGGGGAGAAGGCTACACCTTC. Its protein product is CSASTGGEGYTF. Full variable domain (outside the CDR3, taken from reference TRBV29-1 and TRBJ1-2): SAVISQKPSRDICQRGTSLTIQCQVDSQVTMMFWYRQQPGQSLTLIATANQGSEATYESGFVIDKFPISRPNLTFSTLTVSNMSPEDSSIYLCSASTGGEGYTFGSGTRLTVV.

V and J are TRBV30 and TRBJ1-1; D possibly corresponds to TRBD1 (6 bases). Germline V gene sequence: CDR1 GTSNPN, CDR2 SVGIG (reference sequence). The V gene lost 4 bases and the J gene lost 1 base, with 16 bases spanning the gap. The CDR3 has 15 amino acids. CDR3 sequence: CAWKRPGHQNTEAFF. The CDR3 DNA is TGTGCCTGGAAACGACCGGGACACCAGAACACTGAAGCTTTCTTT. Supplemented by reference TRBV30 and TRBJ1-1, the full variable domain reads SQTIHQWPATLVQPVGSPLSLECTVEGTSNPNLYWYRQAAGRGLQLLFYSVGIGQISSEVPQNLSASRPQDRQFILSSKKLLLSDSGFYLCAWKRPGHQNTEAFFGQGTRLTVV.

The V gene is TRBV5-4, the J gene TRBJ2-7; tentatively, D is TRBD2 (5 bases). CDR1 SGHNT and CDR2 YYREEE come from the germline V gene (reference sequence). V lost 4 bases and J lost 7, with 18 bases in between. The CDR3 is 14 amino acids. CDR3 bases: TGTGCCAGCAGCCCAATAGACGGGATGGGAGAGCAGTACTTC. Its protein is CASSPIDGMGEQYF.

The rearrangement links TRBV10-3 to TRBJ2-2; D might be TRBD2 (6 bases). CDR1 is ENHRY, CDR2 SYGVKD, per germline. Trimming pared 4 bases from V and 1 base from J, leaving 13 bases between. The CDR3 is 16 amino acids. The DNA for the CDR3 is TGTGCCATCAGTGGTCTCGGGGGAGAGAACACCGGGGAGCTGTTTTTT. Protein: CAISGLGGENTGELFF.

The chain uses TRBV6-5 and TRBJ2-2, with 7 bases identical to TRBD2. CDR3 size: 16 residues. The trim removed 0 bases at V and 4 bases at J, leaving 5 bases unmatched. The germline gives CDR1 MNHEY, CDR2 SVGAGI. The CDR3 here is CASSYSGLAGTGELFF. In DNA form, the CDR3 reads TGTGCCAGCAGTTACTCCGGCTTAGCGGGCACCGGGGAGCTGTTTTTT.

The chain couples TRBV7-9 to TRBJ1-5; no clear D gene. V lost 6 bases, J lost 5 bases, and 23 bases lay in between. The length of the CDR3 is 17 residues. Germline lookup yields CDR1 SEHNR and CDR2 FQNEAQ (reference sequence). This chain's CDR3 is CASSYSNFSRFHQPQHF. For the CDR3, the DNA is TGTGCCAGCAGTTACTCCAATTTCTCCAGGTTCCATCAGCCCCAGCATTTT.